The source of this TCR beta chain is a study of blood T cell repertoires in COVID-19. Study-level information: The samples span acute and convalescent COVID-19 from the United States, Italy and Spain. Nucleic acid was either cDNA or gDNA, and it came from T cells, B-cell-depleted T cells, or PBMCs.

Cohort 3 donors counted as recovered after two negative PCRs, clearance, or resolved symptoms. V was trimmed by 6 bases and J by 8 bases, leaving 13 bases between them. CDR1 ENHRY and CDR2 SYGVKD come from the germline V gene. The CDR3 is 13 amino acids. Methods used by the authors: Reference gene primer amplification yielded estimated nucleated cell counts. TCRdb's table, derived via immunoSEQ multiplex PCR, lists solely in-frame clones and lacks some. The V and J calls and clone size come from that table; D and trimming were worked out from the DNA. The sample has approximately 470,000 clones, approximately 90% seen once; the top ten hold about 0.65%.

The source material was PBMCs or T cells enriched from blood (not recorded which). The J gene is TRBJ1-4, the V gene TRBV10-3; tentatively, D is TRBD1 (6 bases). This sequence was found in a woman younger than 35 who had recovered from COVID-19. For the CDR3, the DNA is TGTGCCATCAGAGGGGGAACAGGGGAAAAACTGTTTTTT. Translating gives CAIRGGTGEKLFF.